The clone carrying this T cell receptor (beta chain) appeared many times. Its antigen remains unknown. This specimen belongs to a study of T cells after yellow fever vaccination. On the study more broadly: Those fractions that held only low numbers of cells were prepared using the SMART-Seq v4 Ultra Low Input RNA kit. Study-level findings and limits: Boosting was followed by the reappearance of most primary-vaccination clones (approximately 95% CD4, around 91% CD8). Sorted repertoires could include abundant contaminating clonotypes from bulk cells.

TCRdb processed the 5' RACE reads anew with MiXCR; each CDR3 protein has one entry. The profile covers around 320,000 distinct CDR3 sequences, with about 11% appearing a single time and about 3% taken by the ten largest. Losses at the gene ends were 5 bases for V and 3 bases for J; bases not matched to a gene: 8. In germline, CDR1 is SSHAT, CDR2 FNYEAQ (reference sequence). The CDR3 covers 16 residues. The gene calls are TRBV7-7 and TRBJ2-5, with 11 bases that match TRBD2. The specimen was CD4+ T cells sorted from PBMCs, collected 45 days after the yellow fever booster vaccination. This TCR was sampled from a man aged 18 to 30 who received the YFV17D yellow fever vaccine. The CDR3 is CASSATLGLAEETQYF. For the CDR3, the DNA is TGTGCCAGCAGCGCCACCCTGGGACTAGCGGAAGAGACCCAGTACTTC.